These 21 T cell receptor beta chains share one sample of origin, sequenced in a study of T-cell memory formation after mild COVID-19. In TCRdb, the 5' RACE reads were re-called with MiXCR into one record per CDR3 protein. The top ten clones hold 22% of a sample with a few hundred thousand distinct CDR3 sequences, 13% to 15% of them seen once. Sequenced input: PBMCs or a T cell subset sorted from them (not recorded which). The receptors derive from a young man who had mild COVID-19 (a few samples of this study predate the infection). Cell type and time point are not known.

This clonotype came up a few times. V is TRBV18 and J is TRBJ1-1, with TRBD1 identical over 8 bases. V gave up 6 bases and J gave up 6 bases; unmatched junction bases: 6. CDR1 and CDR2 from the germline V gene are KGHSH and LQKENI. CDR3 length equals 13 residues. CDR3 loop: CASSQGQVPEAFF. The CDR3 bases are TGTGCCAGCTCCCAGGGACAGGTCCCTGAAGCTTTCTTT.

The sample holds many counts of this clonotype. V is TRBV5-4 and J is TRBJ2-3; TRBD2 aligns across 9 bases. Germline CDR1 reads SGHNT; CDR2 reads YYREEE (reference sequence). The CDR3 length is 16 residues. The ends lost 1 base at V and 1 base at J; junction bases unmatched: 4. This chain's CDR3 is CASSLKVAGGTDTQYF. The CDR3 DNA is TGTGCCAGCAGCTTGAAGGTAGCGGGGGGCACAGATACGCAGTATTTT.

V gene TRBV30 combines with J gene TRBJ1-1; 11 bases agree with TRBD1. The CDR3 loop spans 16 amino acids. Germline CDR1 GTSNPN, CDR2 SVGIG (reference sequence). Trimming cost V 4 bases and J 5 bases; bases outside gene matches: 12. CDR3 bases: TGTGCCTGGAAGGTACCGGACAGGGGGCGATGGACTGAAGCTTTCTTT. It yields the protein CAWKVPDRGRWTEAFF.

This clonotype occurred a few times. The genes are TRBV5-4 and TRBJ1-1, with 7 bases matching TRBD1. Germline V gene lookup returns CDR1 SGHNT and CDR2 YYREEE (reference sequence). This CDR3 spans 14 amino acids. V trimming: 5 bases; J trimming: 3 bases; junction bases outside the gene matches: 7. CDR3 bases: TGTGCCAGCAGGTTACAGGGGAGCCACACTGAAGCTTTCTTT. Residues: CASRLQGSHTEAFF.

The chain uses TRBV7-9 and TRBJ1-5; D possibly corresponds to TRBD1 (5 bases). The V gene lost 3 bases and the J gene lost 3 bases, with 15 bases spanning the gap. The CDR3 consists of 16 residues. Germline loops: CDR1 SEHNR, CDR2 FQNEAQ (reference sequence). The CDR3 protein is CASSLGLTDNNQPQHF. DNA for the CDR3: TGTGCCAGCAGCTTGGGGCTGACAGATAACAATCAGCCCCAGCATTTT.

The chain links TRBV10-3 to TRBJ1-2, with D possibly being TRBD1 (6 bases). Germline values: CDR1 ENHRY, CDR2 SYGVKD. The CDR3 consists of 15 residues. V shed 10 bases and J shed 0 bases, with 18 bases lying between them. The CDR3 spells CATQTQGRANYGYTF. CDR3 sequence (DNA): TGTGCCACCCAGACGCAGGGGAGAGCTAACTATGGCTACACCTTC.

The V gene is TRBV4-3, the J gene TRBJ2-1; D is undetermined. This CDR3 has 13 residues. V was shortened by 8 bases and J by 0 bases, with 8 bases between the two germline ends. Germline V gene sequence: CDR1 LGHNA, CDR2 YSLEER. The CDR3 here is CASSHLSYNEQFF. Here the CDR3 DNA reads TGCGCCAGCTCCCACCTCTCCTACAATGAGCAGTTCTTC.

In this sample, this clonotype turned up a few times. This chain links TRBV10-3 with TRBJ1-2, with D possibly TRBD1 on 6 matching bases. Germline CDR1 reads ENHRY; CDR2 reads SYGVKD. V lost 3 bases and J lost 2, with 10 bases in between. This CDR3 has 14 amino acids. The CDR3 coding sequence is TGTGCCATCAGTGATCAGGGGCTCAACTATGGCTACACCTTC. Its translation: CAISDQGLNYGYTF.

The chain uses TRBV5-1 and TRBJ2-4; TRBD1 matches at 7 bases. V gave up 4 bases and J gave up 6 bases; unmatched junction bases: 4. The germline V gene has CDR1 SGHRS and CDR2 YFSETQ. This CDR3 region has 13 residues. DNA for the CDR3: TGCGCCAGCAGCAGGTGGACAGGAAACATTCAGTACTTC. Its protein is CASSRWTGNIQYF.

This clonotype was counted between two and nine times. This chain joins TRBV2 and TRBJ2-3; D may be TRBD1 (5 bases). This CDR3 region has 15 residues. The V and J ends lost 3 bases and 4 bases respectively, with 14 bases between them. The germline V gene has CDR1 SNHLY and CDR2 FYNNEI. Here the CDR3 reads CASSDSAGMADTQYF. DNA for the CDR3: TGTGCCAGCAGTGATTCGGCAGGGATGGCAGATACGCAGTATTTT.

The chain carries TRBV11-3 and TRBJ2-1; TRBD1 matches at 9 bases. Germline-derived CDR1 and CDR2 are SGHNT and YENEEA. The J segment lost 7 bases and the V segment lost 4 bases, leaving 8 bases of the junction unmatched. The CDR3 is made up of 15 amino acids. Here the CDR3 DNA reads TGTGCCAGCAGCTCCACCGGGACAGGGTTGAATGAGCAGTTCTTC. This encodes CASSSTGTGLNEQFF. The whole variable domain, remainder taken from reference TRBV11-3 and TRBJ2-1, is EAGVVQSPRYKIIEKKQPVAFWCNPISGHNTLYWYLQNLGQGPELLIRYENEEAVDDSQLPKDRFSAERLKGVDSTLKIQPAELGDSAVYLCASSSTGTGLNEQFFGPGTRLTVL.

This clonotype showed up just a few times. V gene TRBV5-4 combines with J gene TRBJ2-3, with 9 bases matching TRBD2. After removal of 1 base from V and 5 bases from J, the junction contained 5 bases not matched to a gene. This CDR3 has 15 residues. Germline V gives CDR1 SGHNT, CDR2 YYREEE (reference sequence). The CDR3 bases are TGTGCCAGCAGCTTGCCTAGCGGGGACAGAGATACGCAGTATTTT. Encoded protein: CASSLPSGDRDTQYF.

V and J are TRBV20-1 and TRBJ1-6; D may be TRBD1 (5 bases). The V and J ends lost 5 bases and 7 bases respectively, with 15 bases between them. The germline V gene encodes CDR1 DFQATT and CDR2 SNEGSKA (reference sequence). The CDR3 runs 14 residues. CDR3 in DNA: TGCAGTGCTCGACCCGGGACGGAGAATTCACCCCTCCACTTT. Translated: CSARPGTENSPLHF.

The chain employs TRBV4-3 and TRBJ1-3; unclear D gene. V lost 0 bases to trimming and J lost 4 bases, with 4 bases between them. CDR3 length equals 13 residues. The V gene's germline CDR1 is LGHNA and CDR2 YSLEER. The CDR3 DNA reads TGCGCCAGCAGCCAAGAAACAGGAAACACCATATATTTT. Its protein product is CASSQETGNTIYF.

J is TRBJ2-1 and V is TRBV4-2; 12 positions match TRBD2. Germline CDR1 is LGHNA and CDR2 is YNFKEQ. Trimming cost V 3 bases and J 3 bases; bases outside gene matches: 6. The CDR3 runs 17 residues. CDR3 in amino acids: CASSHDWTSGNYNEQFF. The CDR3 bases are TGTGCCAGCAGCCACGATTGGACTAGCGGGAACTACAATGAGCAGTTCTTC.

The rearrangement links TRBV7-9 to TRBJ2-5; TRBD1 matches at 7 bases. CDR1 and CDR2 (germline): SEHNR, FQNEAQ (reference sequence). Trimming removed 6 bases from V and 1 base from J; junction bases left unmatched: 5. This CDR3 comprises 14 residues. CDR3 amino acids: CASSLQGSQETQYF. The CDR3 coding sequence is TGTGCCAGCAGTCTACAGGGGTCCCAAGAGACCCAGTACTTC.

This clonotype showed up many times. The chain uses TRBV20-1 and TRBJ2-3, with 7 bases aligning to TRBD2. The CDR3 has 14 residues. Per germline, CDR1 DFQATT and CDR2 SNEGSKA (reference sequence). The junction had 7 bases not matched to a gene; V was cut back by 4 bases and J by 3 bases. CDR3 coding DNA: TGCAGTGCTATGACTAGCTCCGCGACAGATACGCAGTATTTT. This codes for CSAMTSSATDTQYF.

The chain has TRBV5-1 and TRBJ1-1; TRBD1 agrees at 7 bases. Germline V CDR1 and CDR2: SGHRS, YFSETQ. V shed 0 bases, J shed 0 bases, and the junction held 2 bases outside the gene matches. CDR3 length equals 15 residues. CDR3 sequence reads: CASSLAGTVNTEAFF. Written as DNA, the CDR3 is TGCGCCAGCAGCTTGGCTGGGACAGTGAACACTGAAGCTTTCTTT.

This clonotype has only a few counts. The chain is built from TRBV6-5 and TRBJ1-1; TRBD1 aligns across 7 bases. Germline loops: CDR1 MNHEY, CDR2 SVGAGI. V was pared by 1 base and J by 8 bases, with 4 bases of the junction left unmatched. This CDR3 region has 13 residues. CDR3 sequence: CASSYYRGVEAFF. The CDR3 DNA sequence: TGTGCCAGCAGTTACTACAGGGGAGTAGAAGCTTTCTTT.

The chain couples TRBV12-3 or TRBV12-4 to TRBJ1-5, with D maybe TRBD1 (6 bases). The V end was cut by 5 bases, the J end by 4 bases, with 12 bases between. The CDR3 sequence is 14 residues long. The CDR3 sequence: CASSPQQGNQPQHF. The DNA for the CDR3 is TGTGCCAGCAGTCCCCAACAGGGAAATCAGCCCCAGCATTTT.

In this sample, this clonotype turned up a few times. The chain links TRBV5-4 to TRBJ2-2, with 7 bases matching TRBD1. CDR3 length equals 17 residues. V lost 4 bases and J lost 3; bases outside the gene matches: 12. Germline CDR1 reads SGHNT; CDR2 reads YYREEE (reference sequence). The CDR3 bases are TGTGCCAGCAGCAGAGGGGGCTGGCAGACGGACACCGGGGAGCTGTTTTTT. Encoded protein: CASSRGGWQTDTGELFF.